These 10 T cell receptor beta chains were all obtained from the same sample, sequenced in a study of long-term antiretroviral therapy in people with HIV. The libraries were made with immunoSEQ v3.0 at survey level. Libraries were prepared by immunoSEQ multiplex PCR; TCRdb keeps only in-frame clonotypes and omits some of them. The table lists 9,000 or so clones, 78% of them singletons. The specimen comprised unsorted PBMCs, sampled 0.6 years before starting antiretroviral therapy. All receptors derive from a man aged 40-50 years with HIV.

The rearrangement joins TRBV6-5 to TRBJ2-7; the D gene is possibly TRBD2 (6 bases). Looked up from germline, CDR1 is MNHEY and CDR2 is SVGAGI. The CDR3 contains 15 residues. The ends were cut back, 0 bases at V and 6 bases at J, with 15 bases in the middle. The CDR3 protein is CASSYSLGGMGEQYF. The CDR3 DNA sequence: TGTGCCAGCAGTTACTCCCTGGGGGGTATGGGCGAGCAGTACTTC.

This clone is a singleton in its sample. This chain connects TRBV19 to TRBJ2-1; the match to TRBD2 covers 9 bases. This CDR3 has 18 amino acids. Trimming took 1 base from V and 3 from J; bases not matched to a gene: 10. Germline V CDR1 and CDR2: LNHDA, SQIVND (reference sequence). CDR3 protein: CASSIGGSGGNYYNEQFF. CDR3 bases: TGTGCCAGTAGTATAGGAGGTAGCGGGGGTAACTACTACAATGAGCAGTTCTTC.

This clone was counted a few times. The chain is built from TRBV30 and TRBJ1-2, with TRBD1 identical over 8 bases. Losses at the gene ends were 5 bases for V and 2 bases for J; bases not matched to a gene: 13. This CDR3 contains 16 residues. CDR1 and CDR2 from the germline V gene are GTSNPN and SVGIG (reference sequence). The CDR3, as DNA: TGTGCCTGGCGTCGACCCACAGGGGGTGAGAACTATGGCTACACCTTC. Its translation: CAWRRPTGGENYGYTF.

V and J are TRBV5-1 and TRBJ2-5, with D unresolved. The V and J ends lost 2 bases and 0 bases respectively, with 8 bases between them. This CDR3 region has 14 residues. Looked up from germline, CDR1 is SGHRS and CDR2 is YFSETQ. CDR3 nucleotide sequence: TGCGCCAGCAGCTTACTACCCGACCAAGAGACCCAGTACTTC. Translating it yields CASSLLPDQETQYF. Based on the CDR3 plus reference TRBV5-1 and TRBJ2-5, the full variable domain is KAGVTQTPRYLIKTRGQQVTLSCSPISGHRSVSWYQQTPGQGLQFLFEYFSETQRNKGNFPGRFSGRQFSNSRSEMNVSTLELGDSALYLCASSLLPDQETQYFGPGTRLLVL.

The chain couples TRBV5-1 to TRBJ2-1; a weak D match, TRBD1 (6 bases). The germline gives CDR1 SGHRS, CDR2 YFSETQ. The CDR3 loop spans 14 amino acids. Trimming took off 4 bases at V and 1 base at J, with 9 bases between the two ends. The CDR3 here is CASSPGTSYNEQFF. The CDR3 nucleotides read TGCGCCAGCAGCCCAGGGACATCCTACAATGAGCAGTTCTTC.

In its sample, this clone was seen a few times. The J gene is TRBJ1-4, the V gene TRBV11-2, with TRBD1 matching over 10 bases. The CDR3 is made up of 15 amino acids. The germline V gene encodes CDR1 SGHAT and CDR2 FQNNGV. V trimming: 0 bases; J trimming: 8 bases; junction bases outside the gene matches: 3. CDR3 bases: TGTGCCAGCAGCTTAGAGGGGACAGGGGCGGAAAAACTGTTTTTT. Translating gives CASSLEGTGAEKLFF. The complete variable domain, with remaining parts taken from reference TRBV11-2 and TRBJ1-4, reads EAGVAQSPRYKIIEKRQSVAFWCNPISGHATLYWYQQILGQGPKLLIQFQNNGVVDDSQLPKDRFSAERLKGVDSTLKIQPAKLEDSAVYLCASSLEGTGAEKLFFGSGTQLSVL.

V and J are TRBV7-9 and TRBJ2-1, with TRBD1 matching 7 bases. This CDR3 is 14 amino acids long. Trimming cost V 5 bases and J 5 bases; bases outside gene matches: 6. Germline-derived CDR1 and CDR2 are SEHNR and FQNEAQ (reference sequence). This chain's CDR3 is CASSPRDRDNEQFF. The CDR3 coding sequence is TGTGCCAGCAGCCCCCGGGACAGAGACAATGAGCAGTTCTTC.

CDR3 sequence reads: CASESYRGSVTEAFF. In nucleotides, the CDR3 is TGTGCCAGTGAATCGTACAGGGGGTCTGTGACTGAAGCTTTCTTT. The chain recombines TRBV19 with TRBJ1-1; TRBD1 matches at 8 bases. Germline CDR1 reads LNHDA; CDR2 reads SQIVND (reference sequence). The CDR3 runs 15 residues. J gave up 5 bases and V 8 bases, and 13 bases lay outside the gene matches.

The chain recombines TRBV6-5 with TRBJ2-5, with unresolved D. With 6 bases removed from V and 5 bases from J, the gap between germline ends came to 13 bases. Germline lookup yields CDR1 MNHEY and CDR2 SVGAGI. The CDR3 length is 13 residues. CDR3 amino acids: CASRTGVFETQYF. CDR3 DNA sequence: TGTGCCAGCAGAACTGGGGTTTTTGAGACCCAGTACTTC.

The chain is built from TRBV11-3 and TRBJ2-3, with TRBD2 matching 8 bases. The germline V gene encodes CDR1 SGHNT and CDR2 YENEEA. V was pared by 5 bases and J by 2 bases, with 9 bases of the junction left unmatched. The CDR3 totals 16 residues. The DNA of the CDR3 is TGTGCCAGCAGCCCCCTTGAAGCGGGGGACACAGATACGCAGTATTTT. Translated: CASSPLEAGDTDTQYF.